Listed here are 30 T cell receptor beta chains from one sample, sequenced in a study of T cell clones after liver transplantation. The data were produced by immunoSEQ multiplex PCR, yet TCRdb's version contains in-frame clones alone and is incomplete. The table records tens of thousands of clones, 90% of them present only once. Sequences were derived from CD4+ T cells from blood, sampled before liver transplant. The receptors derive from a human donor who received a liver transplant.

The J gene is TRBJ2-3, the V gene TRBV9; no firm D call. V lost 4 bases and J lost 3, with 15 bases in between. CDR3 length: 15 residues. Germline values: CDR1 SGDLS, CDR2 YYNGEE. This CDR3 is CASSPNNVGTDTQYF. CDR3 in DNA: TGTGCCAGCAGCCCCAATAACGTTGGGACAGATACGCAGTATTTT.

This clone was seen only once. The rearrangement joins TRBV28 to TRBJ2-6, with D maybe TRBD1 (6 bases). V dropped 5 bases and J dropped 0 bases, with 20 bases sitting between them. The germline CDR1 and CDR2 sequences are MDHEN and SYDVKM. The length of the CDR3 is 19 residues. CDR3 region: CASSPQTGFSISGANVLTF. Here the CDR3 DNA reads TGTGCCAGCAGTCCCCAGACAGGTTTCTCAATCTCTGGGGCCAACGTCCTGACTTTC.

This clone was detected a few times. The V and J genes are TRBV18 and TRBJ1-3; D gene ambiguous. Germline CDR1 and CDR2: KGHSH and LQKENI. This CDR3 region has 14 residues. Deletions cut 2 bases from V and 4 bases from J, with 9 bases between. The CDR3 sequence: CASSPSAEGNTIYF. In DNA, the CDR3 is TGTGCCAGCTCACCAAGCGCGGAGGGAAACACCATATATTTT.

The gene calls are TRBV19 and TRBJ2-2; weak D call: TRBD2 (6 bases). Trimming removed 11 bases from V and 0 bases from J, with 13 bases in between. Germline CDR1 is LNHDA and CDR2 is SQIVND (reference sequence). The CDR3 length is 14 residues. CDR3 protein: CASRGTSNTGELFF. CDR3 nucleotide sequence: TGTGCCTCCCGCGGGACTTCGAACACCGGGGAGCTGTTTTTT.

Only a few counts were recorded for this clone. The chain recombines TRBV5-1 with TRBJ2-5; 7 positions agree with TRBD1. The J segment lost 0 bases and the V segment lost 1 base, leaving 3 bases of the junction unmatched. CDR3 length equals 15 residues. CDR1 and CDR2 from the germline V gene are SGHRS and YFSETQ. The CDR3 spells CASSLWGQYQETQYF. The CDR3, as DNA: TGCGCCAGCAGCTTGTGGGGACAGTACCAAGAGACCCAGTACTTC.

The chain combines TRBV7-9 with TRBJ2-1, with a possible D match to TRBD1 (5 bases). Germline V lookup: CDR1 SEHNR, CDR2 FQNEAQ (reference sequence). Trimming took off 5 bases at V and 6 bases at J, with 14 bases between the two ends. This CDR3 spans 14 amino acids. The CDR3 is CASSPPRVGNEQFF. The DNA for the CDR3 is TGTGCCAGCAGCCCTCCCAGGGTAGGCAATGAGCAGTTCTTC.

This rearrangement joins TRBV7-2 to TRBJ1-2, with TRBD1 as a possible D gene (6 bases). The germline V gene has CDR1 SGHTA and CDR2 FQGNSA. With 5 bases removed from V and 2 bases from J, the gap between germline ends came to 15 bases. The CDR3 consists of 15 residues. CDR3 sequence: CASSGGGAGNYGYTF. The CDR3 DNA reads TGTGCCAGCAGCGGCGGGGGGGCAGGAAACTATGGCTACACCTTC.

The CDR3 spells CASSPLPDKETQYF. CDR3 sequence (DNA): TGTGCCAGCTCACCACTTCCAGATAAAGAGACCCAGTACTTC. The chain employs TRBV18 and TRBJ2-5; no definite D call. This CDR3 has 14 residues. V was shortened by 1 base and J by 3 bases, with 9 bases between the two germline ends. From germline, CDR1 is KGHSH and CDR2 LQKENI.

V usage is TRBV7-9 and J usage is TRBJ2-2; 13 nucleotides align to TRBD2. This CDR3 region has 16 residues. V lost 4 bases to trimming and J lost 9 bases; unmatched junction nucleotides: 8. Germline V gives CDR1 SEHNR, CDR2 FQNEAQ (reference sequence). CDR3 nucleotides: TGTGCCAGCAGCTCAGGACTAGCGGGAGTTTTCAGGGAGCTGTTTTTT. Protein sequence: CASSSGLAGVFRELFF. Together with reference TRBV7-9 and TRBJ2-2, the CDR3 gives the full variable domain: DTGVSQNPRHKITKRGQNVTFRCDPISEHNRLYWYRQTLGQGPEFLTYFQNEAQLEKSRLLSDRFSAERPKGSFSTLEIQRTEQGDSAMYLCASSSGLAGVFRELFFGEGSRLTVL.

The genes are TRBV29-1 and TRBJ2-1, with 7 bases fitting TRBD2. Germline lookup yields CDR1 SQVTM and CDR2 ANQGSEA. Losses at the gene ends were 6 bases for V and 1 base for J; bases not matched to a gene: 9. CDR3 length: 15 amino acids. Written as DNA, the CDR3 is TGCAGCGTCCCTGGGGAGGGAGGTTCCTACAATGAGCAGTTCTTC. Its translation: CSVPGEGGSYNEQFF.

V and J are TRBV7-3 and TRBJ2-2; no definite D call. Trimming removed 1 base at V and 2 bases at J, with 5 bases between. The germline V gene encodes CDR1 SGHTA and CDR2 FQGTGA. The CDR3 runs to 14 residues. For the CDR3, the DNA is TGTGCCAGCAGCTTAAACAGTAACACCGGGGAGCTGTTTTTT. Translating gives CASSLNSNTGELFF.

The chain joins TRBV6-1 to TRBJ2-7; no firm D call. Germline CDR1 and CDR2: MNHNS and SASEGT. The CDR3 is made up of 14 amino acids. Trimming shortened V by 2 bases and J by 2 bases, and 10 bases separated the two germline ends. The CDR3 nucleotides are TGTGCCAGCAGTGAATCGGGCCGAGCCTACGAGCAGTACTTC. It codes for CASSESGRAYEQYF.

The CDR3 spells CASSPAVSGIYEQYF. CDR3 sequence (DNA): TGTGCCAGCAGCCCGGCAGTTAGCGGGATCTACGAGCAGTACTTC. The chain combines TRBV28 with TRBJ2-7, with 8 nucleotides matching TRBD2. V trimming: 6 bases; J trimming: 3 bases; junction bases outside the gene matches: 10. Germline assignment: CDR1 MDHEN and CDR2 SYDVKM. The CDR3 totals 15 residues.

The chain links TRBV5-4 to TRBJ2-5; 11 bases map to TRBD2. This CDR3 is built from 15 residues. Germline values: CDR1 SGHNT, CDR2 YYREEE (reference sequence). The V and J ends lost 0 bases and 4 bases, in that order; junction bases with no gene match: 2. The CDR3: CASSLGLAGGETQYF. DNA for the CDR3: TGTGCCAGCAGCTTGGGGCTAGCGGGAGGAGAGACCCAGTACTTC. The full variable domain, its missing parts supplied by reference TRBV5-4 and TRBJ2-5, is ETGVTQSPTHLIKTRGQQVTLRCSSQSGHNTVSWYQQALGQGPQFIFQYYREEENGRGNFPPRFSGLQFPNYSSELNVNALELDDSALYLCASSLGLAGGETQYFGPGTRLLVL.

The chain couples TRBV6-5 to TRBJ2-2; tentative D call: TRBD2 (6 bases). Trimming removed 2 bases from V and 5 bases from J, with 12 bases in between. Germline V gene data show CDR1 as MNHEY and CDR2 as SVGAGI. CDR3 length: 15 amino acids. CDR3 in amino acids: CASSYGGGVTGELFF. CDR3 sequence (DNA): TGTGCCAGCAGTTACGGAGGAGGGGTAACCGGGGAGCTGTTTTTT.

The genes are TRBV7-2 and TRBJ2-3; D uncertain. The germline V gene encodes CDR1 SGHTA and CDR2 FQGNSA. With 4 bases removed from V and 2 bases from J, the gap between germline ends came to 19 bases. The CDR3 consists of 17 residues. The CDR3 nucleotides are TGTGCCAGCAGCTCGCGACAACCGTCCCGATACACAGATACGCAGTATTTT. This codes for CASSSRQPSRYTDTQYF.

The rearrangement uses TRBV7-2 and TRBJ1-2; 9 nucleotides agree with TRBD1. The ends lost 1 base at V and 7 bases at J; junction bases unmatched: 7. CDR3 size: 15 residues. CDR1 and CDR2 (germline): SGHTA, FQGNSA. The CDR3 sequence is CASSLGDRVGSGYTF. The CDR3 nucleotides are TGTGCCAGCAGCTTAGGGGACAGGGTTGGATCTGGCTACACCTTC. Filled out from reference TRBV7-2 and TRBJ1-2, the complete variable domain reads GAGVSQSPSNKVTEKGKDVELRCDPISGHTALYWYRQSLGQGLEFLIYFQGNSAPDKSGLPSDRFSAERTGGSVSTLTIQRTQQEDSAVYLCASSLGDRVGSGYTFGSGTRLTVV.

The CDR3 is CSVETFQRRSEQFF. DNA of the CDR3: TGCAGCGTGGAAACCTTTCAGCGGAGGTCAGAGCAGTTCTTC. The gene calls are TRBV29-1 and TRBJ2-1; D may be TRBD2 (5 bases). Germline CDR1 reads SQVTM; CDR2 reads ANQGSEA. V lost 6 bases, J lost 10 bases, and 22 bases lay in between. The CDR3 loop spans 14 amino acids.

The rearrangement joins TRBV10-1 to TRBJ2-1; 12 nucleotides agree with TRBD2. V shed 4 bases, J shed 9 bases, and the junction held 4 bases outside the gene matches. The CDR3 has 14 residues. Germline V gene sequence: CDR1 WNHNN, CDR2 SYGVQD (reference sequence). In nucleotides, the CDR3 is TGCGCCAGCAGTGGACTAGCGGGAGTAGGTGAGCAGTTCTTC. The encoded protein is CASSGLAGVGEQFF.

The sample holds one count of this clone. V is TRBV12-5 and J is TRBJ2-5, with D perhaps TRBD2 (6 bases). CDR3 length: 16 amino acids. CDR1 is LGHNT and CDR2 is FRNRAP in the germline V gene. Trimming shortened V by 5 bases and J by 0 bases, and 16 bases separated the two germline ends. The CDR3 DNA reads TGTGCTAGTGGTGCCTCGGGCGGGGCGTACCAAGAGACCCAGTACTTC. This sequence encodes CASGASGGAYQETQYF. Complete variable domain (other parts from reference TRBV12-5 and TRBJ2-5): DARVTQTPRHKVTEMGQEVTMRCQPILGHNTVFWYRQTMMQGLELLAYFRNRAPLDDSGMPKDRFSAEMPDATLATLKIQPSEPRDSAVYFCASGASGGAYQETQYFGPGTRLLVL.

The chain employs TRBV27 and TRBJ2-6; the D is unclear. In germline, CDR1 is MNHEY, CDR2 SMNVEV (reference sequence). This CDR3 contains 13 residues. V was trimmed by 6 bases and J by 0 bases, leaving 3 bases between them. CDR3 nucleotides: TGTGCCAGCAGAAGCTCTGGGGCCAACGTCCTGACTTTC. Its protein is CASRSSGANVLTF.

The chain is built from TRBV7-6 and TRBJ1-2; no firm D call. Germline loops: CDR1 SGHVS, CDR2 FNYEAQ. The CDR3 loop spans 17 amino acids. Trimming left V 1 base short and J 1 base short, with 16 bases between. The DNA for the CDR3 is TGTGCCAGCAGCTTAGGTCTTCCCGACCTATTTAACTATGGCTACACCTTC. It codes for CASSLGLPDLFNYGYTF.

The chain is built from TRBV4-3 and TRBJ2-3; 13 nucleotides agree with TRBD2. The germline CDR1 and CDR2 sequences are LGHNA and YSLEER. The CDR3 has 17 amino acids. Trimming at V came to 0 bases and at J to 9 bases, leaving 9 bases not matched to a gene. CDR3 nucleotide sequence: TGCGCCAGCAGCCAAGATCGAGGACTAGCGGGAGAAGCCACGCAGTATTTT. It is translated as CASSQDRGLAGEATQYF.

The chain is built from TRBV5-1 and TRBJ2-7, with 10 bases matching TRBD2. This CDR3 is built from 17 residues. With V trimmed by 2 bases and J by 4 bases, 12 bases remained unmatched. From germline, CDR1 is SGHRS and CDR2 YFSETQ. CDR3 nucleotides: TGCGCCAGCAGCTTTTCCCATCCTAGCGGGAGATTTTACGAGCAGTACTTC. Protein: CASSFSHPSGRFYEQYF.

The chain uses TRBV6-5 and TRBJ2-7; 7 bases fit TRBD1. Germline V gives CDR1 MNHEY, CDR2 SVGAGI. Trimming cost V 9 bases and J 5 bases; bases outside gene matches: 10. The length of the CDR3 is 13 residues. This CDR3 is CASKDRAGDEQYF. The DNA for the CDR3 is TGTGCCAGTAAAGACAGGGCGGGCGACGAGCAGTACTTC.

This chain connects TRBV10-3 to TRBJ1-2; 9 nucleotides match TRBD1. CDR3 length: 18 residues. Germline V gene sequence: CDR1 ENHRY, CDR2 SYGVKD. The J segment lost 8 bases and the V segment lost 10 bases, leaving 26 bases of the junction unmatched. The CDR3 DNA sequence: TGTGCCACCTCACAACTTGGACCGGGACAGGGCTTTCAATCGGGCTACACCTTC. Encoded protein: CATSQLGPGQGFQSGYTF.

This chain uses TRBV15 with TRBJ2-3; 9 nucleotides line up with TRBD2. Germline V gives CDR1 LNHNV, CDR2 YYDKDF (reference sequence). V lost 1 base to trimming and J lost 2 bases; unmatched junction nucleotides: 4. This CDR3 comprises 16 residues. The CDR3 is CATSRARTSVTDTQYF. CDR3 sequence (DNA): TGTGCCACCAGCAGAGCCCGGACTAGCGTCACAGATACGCAGTATTTT.

V and J are TRBV5-4 and TRBJ1-2; D remains ambiguous. Germline V gene sequence: CDR1 SGHNT, CDR2 YYREEE (reference sequence). The CDR3 length is 14 residues. Trimming took off 3 bases at V and 0 bases at J, with 9 bases between the two ends. CDR3 DNA: TGTGCCAGCAGCTCAGGTAGTGCTAACTATGGCTACACCTTC. Amino acids: CASSSGSANYGYTF.

This rearrangement joins TRBV5-5 to TRBJ2-5; D is unresolved. Germline loops: CDR1 SGHKS, CDR2 YYEKEE (reference sequence). With 1 base removed from V and 1 base from J, the gap between germline ends came to 8 bases. The CDR3 is made up of 14 amino acids. The CDR3 DNA sequence: TGTGCCAGCAGCTTGTTTGTCAGCCAAGAGACCCAGTACTTC. Translation gives CASSLFVSQETQYF.

V gene TRBV7-6 combines with J gene TRBJ2-1; TRBD1 matches at 9 bases. Trimming took 5 bases from V and 4 from J; bases not matched to a gene: 12. Germline CDR1 is SGHVS and CDR2 is FNYEAQ. CDR3 size: 17 residues. CDR3 coding DNA: TGTGCCAGCAGCCCCGCGCCCGGACAGGGGCATTACAATGAGCAGTTCTTC. It codes for CASSPAPGQGHYNEQFF.